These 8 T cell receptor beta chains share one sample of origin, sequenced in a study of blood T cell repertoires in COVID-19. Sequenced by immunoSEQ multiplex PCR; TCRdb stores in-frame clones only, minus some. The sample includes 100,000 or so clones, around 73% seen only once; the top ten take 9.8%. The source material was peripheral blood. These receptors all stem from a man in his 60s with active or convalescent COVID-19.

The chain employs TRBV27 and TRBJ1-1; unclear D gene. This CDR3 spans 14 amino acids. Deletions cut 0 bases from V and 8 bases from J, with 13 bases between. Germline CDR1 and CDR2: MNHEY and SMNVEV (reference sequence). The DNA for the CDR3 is TGTGCCAGCAGTTTATCGCTACACTACTTCGAAGCTTTCTTT. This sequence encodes CASSLSLHYFEAFF.

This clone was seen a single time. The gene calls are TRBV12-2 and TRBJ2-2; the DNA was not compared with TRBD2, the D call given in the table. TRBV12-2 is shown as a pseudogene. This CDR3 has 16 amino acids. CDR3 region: CASRLVRTIEDGELFF. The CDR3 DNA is TGTGCAAGTCGCTTAGTACGGACTATCGAGGACGGGGAGCTGTTTTTT.

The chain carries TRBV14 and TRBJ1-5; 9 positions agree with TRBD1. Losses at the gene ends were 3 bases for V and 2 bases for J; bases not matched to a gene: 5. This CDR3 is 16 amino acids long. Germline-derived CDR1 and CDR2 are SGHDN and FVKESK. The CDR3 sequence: CASSQGGTGRNQPQHF. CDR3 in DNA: TGTGCCAGCAGCCAGGGCGGGACAGGGCGCAATCAGCCCCAGCATTTT.

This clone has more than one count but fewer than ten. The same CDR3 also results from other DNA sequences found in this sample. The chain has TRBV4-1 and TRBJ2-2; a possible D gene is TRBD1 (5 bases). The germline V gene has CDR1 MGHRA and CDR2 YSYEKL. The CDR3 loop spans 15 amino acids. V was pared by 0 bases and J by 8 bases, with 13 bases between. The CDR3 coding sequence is TGCGCCAGCAGCCAAGATAGGGGTCCATCGGGGGAGCTGTTTTTT. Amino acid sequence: CASSQDRGPSGELFF.

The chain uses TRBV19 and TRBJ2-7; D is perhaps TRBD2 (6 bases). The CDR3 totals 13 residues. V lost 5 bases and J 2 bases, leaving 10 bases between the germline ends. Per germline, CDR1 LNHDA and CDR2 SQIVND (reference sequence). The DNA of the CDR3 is TGTGCCAGTAGTGTAGCGGTACCCTACGAGCAGTACTTC. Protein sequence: CASSVAVPYEQYF.

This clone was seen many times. The CDR3 loop reads CASSYASNTGELFF. The CDR3 DNA follows: TGTGCCAGCAGTTATGCTAGCAACACCGGGGAGCTGTTTTTT. The V call is TRBV2, the J call TRBJ2-2; tentative D call: TRBD2 (5 bases). Germline V CDR1 and CDR2: SNHLY, FYNNEI. CDR3 size: 14 residues. V gave up 5 bases and J gave up 2 bases, with 9 bases separating them.

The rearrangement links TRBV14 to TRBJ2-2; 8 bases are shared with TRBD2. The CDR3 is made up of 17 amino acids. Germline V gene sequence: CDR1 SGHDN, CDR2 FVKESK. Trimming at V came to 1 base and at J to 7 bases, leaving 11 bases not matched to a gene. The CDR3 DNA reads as TGTGCCAGCAGCCAAGGCGACGGGAGGGCCACAGTCGGGGAGCTGTTTTTT. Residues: CASSQGDGRATVGELFF. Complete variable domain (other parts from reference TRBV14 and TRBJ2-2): EAGVTQFPSHSVIEKGQTVTLRCDPISGHDNLYWYRRVMGKEIKFLLHFVKESKQDESGMPNNRFLAERTGGTYSTLKVQPAELEDSGVYFCASSQGDGRATVGELFFGEGSRLTVL.

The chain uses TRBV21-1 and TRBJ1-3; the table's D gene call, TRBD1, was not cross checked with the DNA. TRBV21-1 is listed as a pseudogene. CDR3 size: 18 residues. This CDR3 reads CASSKAGQAGSFGNTIYF. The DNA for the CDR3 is TGTGCCAGCAGCAAAGCCGGACAGGCAGGATCATTCGGAAACACCATATATTTT.